A single sample gave rise to the 4 T cell receptor beta chains below, sequenced in a study of human T cells and chemical hapten exposure. Time point here: patch test 1, 2 weeks after DPC sensitization. Documented treatment: therapeutic diphenylcyclopropenone sensitization with weekly scalp DPC. TCRdb reprocessed the RACE reads via MiXCR and lists one record per CDR3 protein. Of 180,000 or so distinct CDR3 sequences in the sample, roughly 15% were seen once. Here the sequenced sample was whole blood, taken in connection with sensitization to the hapten diphenylcyclopropenone (DPC). Receptor source: a woman younger than 45 with alopecia areata. Some clones in this sample may be carry-over from other donors' samples.

The V and J genes are TRBV9 and TRBJ2-1; maybe TRBD2 (6 bases). From germline, CDR1 is SGDLS and CDR2 YYNGEE. With 4 bases removed from V and 1 base from J, the gap between germline ends came to 15 bases. The CDR3 spans 16 residues. CDR3 bases: TGTGCCAGCAGCCCCTCGACGAGCGGGTCCTACAATGAGCAGTTCTTC. Its translation is CASSPSTSGSYNEQFF. The variable domain in full, with the rest retrieved from reference TRBV9 and TRBJ2-1, is DSGVTQTPKHLITATGQRVTLRCSPRSGDLSVYWYQQSLDQGLQFLIQYYNGEERAKGNILERFSAQQFPDLHSELNLSSLELGDSALYFCASSPSTSGSYNEQFFGPGTRLTVL.

This clonotype was detected ten times or more. This rearrangement joins TRBV12-3 or TRBV12-4 to TRBJ2-7; D assignment may be TRBD1 or TRBD2 (5 bases each). The V and J ends lost 3 bases and 2 bases respectively, with 17 bases between them. The CDR3 has 16 residues. The CDR3 sequence is CASSFWGSGGPYEQYF. CDR3 coding DNA: TGTGCCAGCAGTTTTTGGGGGTCCGGCGGCCCCTACGAGCAGTACTTC.

This clonotype was counted between two and nine times. The chain couples TRBV28 to TRBJ1-4; D is possibly TRBD1 (5 bases). Germline assignment: CDR1 MDHEN and CDR2 SYDVKM. The CDR3 is made up of 13 amino acids. Trimming took off 6 bases at V and 8 bases at J, with 13 bases between the two ends. CDR3 DNA sequence: TGTGCCAGCAGGATTGGGGGTAGGGAAAAACTGTTTTTT. Translating gives CASRIGGREKLFF.

This clonotype was detected a few times. CDR3 sequence reads: CASSELWSRSKETQYF. As DNA, the CDR3 is TGTGCCAGCAGTGAACTCTGGTCTAGATCTAAAGAGACCCAGTACTTC. This rearrangement joins TRBV6-1 to TRBJ2-5; D remains ambiguous. Germline loops: CDR1 MNHNS, CDR2 SASEGT. The CDR3 has 16 amino acids. The V end was cut by 2 bases, the J end by 3 bases, with 16 bases between.